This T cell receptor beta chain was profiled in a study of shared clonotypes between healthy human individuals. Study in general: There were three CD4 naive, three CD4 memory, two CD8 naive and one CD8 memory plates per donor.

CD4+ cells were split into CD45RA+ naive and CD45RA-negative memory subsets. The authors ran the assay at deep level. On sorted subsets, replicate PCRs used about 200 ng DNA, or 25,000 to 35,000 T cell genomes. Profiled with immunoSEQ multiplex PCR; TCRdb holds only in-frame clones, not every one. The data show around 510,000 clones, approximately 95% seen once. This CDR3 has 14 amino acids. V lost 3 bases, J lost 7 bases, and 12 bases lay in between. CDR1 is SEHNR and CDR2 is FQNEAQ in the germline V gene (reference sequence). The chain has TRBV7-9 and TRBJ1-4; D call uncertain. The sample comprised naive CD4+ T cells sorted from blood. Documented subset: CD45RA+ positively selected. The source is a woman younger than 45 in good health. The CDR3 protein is CASSFESEGEKLFF. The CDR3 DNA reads TGTGCCAGCAGCTTTGAGTCGGAAGGTGAAAAACTGTTTTTT.